The 31 T cell receptor beta chains below all came from one sample that was sequenced in a study of cytomegalovirus exposure and HLA in healthy donors. The PCR employed 60 Vbeta primers together with 13 Jbeta primers. Sequencing used immunoSEQ multiplex PCR; TCRdb keeps in-frame clones, though not all of them. This table has around 190,000 clones, around 80% appearing once. Material for sequencing was PBMCs. The source is a girl aged 2 to 9 in good health and CMV-seropositive.

The chain is built from TRBV27 and TRBJ2-7; D might be TRBD2 (6 bases). There are 16 residues in the CDR3. V was shortened by 2 bases and J by 5 bases, with 19 bases between the two germline ends. Germline V gene sequence: CDR1 MNHEY, CDR2 SMNVEV (reference sequence). In nucleotides, the CDR3 is TGTGCCAGCAGTTTAATGCCGGGGACCCGGAGGGACGAGCAGTACTTC. This encodes CASSLMPGTRRDEQYF.

This clone has a single count. This chain links TRBV6-5 with TRBJ1-1; 10 nucleotides agree with TRBD1. The CDR3 runs to 15 residues. Germline V CDR1 and CDR2: MNHEY, SVGAGI. Unmatched junction bases numbered 10, after V lost 6 bases and J lost 6 bases. The CDR3 region is CASSVARDRGPEAFF. The CDR3 bases are TGTGCCAGCAGCGTCGCGAGGGACAGGGGACCTGAAGCTTTCTTT.

The chain has TRBV5-6 and TRBJ1-2; the D gene is possibly TRBD1 (5 bases). CDR3 length: 16 amino acids. Germline values: CDR1 SGHDT, CDR2 YYEEEE. Trimming stripped 4 bases from V and 1 base from J, with 17 bases between. In DNA, the CDR3 is TGTGCCAGCAGCGTCGGGACTGGAACTTTTAACTATGGCTACACCTTC. Its translation: CASSVGTGTFNYGYTF.

The table lists this clone with a few counts. The chain employs TRBV10-3 and TRBJ2-2; 8 bases fit TRBD2. The CDR3 covers 16 residues. Germline V CDR1 and CDR2: ENHRY, SYGVKD. Germline trimming cut 3 bases from V and 6 bases from J; bases unmatched to any gene: 9. The CDR3 coding sequence is TGTGCCATCAGTGACGTGGCGGGAGGATCGGCCGGGGAGCTGTTTTTT. Translated: CAISDVAGGSAGELFF.

The CDR3 DNA sequence: TGTGCCAGCAGCCACGAGGCCCAGTTCTTC. Amino acid sequence: CASSHEAQFF. The chain combines TRBV7-8 with TRBJ2-1; D is unresolved. The CDR3 has 10 residues. Germline assignment: CDR1 SGHVS and CDR2 FQNEAQ. V gave up 5 bases and J gave up 13 bases, with 9 bases separating them. The full variable domain, in which reference TRBV7-8 and TRBJ2-1 provide the parts outside the CDR3, is GAGVSQSPRYKVAKRGQDVALRCDPISGHVSLFWYQQALGQGPEFLTYFQNEAQLDKSGLPSDRFFAERPEGSVSTLKIQRTQQEDSAVYLCASSHEAQFFGPGTRLTVL.

The chain couples TRBV9 to TRBJ1-2; D is perhaps TRBD1 (5 bases). Trimming removed 4 bases at V and 4 bases at J, with 14 bases between. The CDR3 is 14 residues long. The V gene's germline CDR1 is SGDLS and CDR2 YYNGEE. The CDR3 loop reads CASSPNRPPYGYTF. The CDR3 DNA is TGTGCCAGCAGCCCGAACAGGCCTCCCTATGGCTACACCTTC.

The chain employs TRBV27 and TRBJ2-2; 10 bases align to TRBD1. Trimming at V came to 4 bases and at J to 6 bases, leaving 8 bases not matched to a gene. The CDR3 consists of 16 residues. Germline V gene data show CDR1 as MNHEY and CDR2 as SMNVEV (reference sequence). The CDR3, as DNA: TGTGCCAGCAGTTCGGGACAGGGGATGCCGGCCGGGGAGCTGTTTTTT. It is translated as CASSSGQGMPAGELFF.

V is TRBV11-3 and J is TRBJ1-1, with D possibly TRBD1 on 5 matching bases. This CDR3 contains 13 residues. Trimming stripped 5 bases from V and 6 bases from J, with 13 bases between. CDR1 is SGHNT and CDR2 is YENEEA in the germline V gene. This CDR3 reads CASSPRGGAEAFF. The CDR3 DNA is TGTGCCAGCAGCCCCCGGGGCGGGGCTGAAGCTTTCTTT.

The CDR3 nucleotides read TGTGCCAGCAGTGTGACAGGGGTGCCGTACGAGCAGTACTTC. Translation: CASSVTGVPYEQYF. The rearrangement joins TRBV2 to TRBJ2-7, with 8 bases lining up with TRBD1. V was pared by 4 bases and J by 4 bases, with 6 bases of the junction left unmatched. In germline, CDR1 is SNHLY, CDR2 FYNNEI. The CDR3 spans 14 residues.

This clone was picked up a small number of times. The chain couples TRBV2 to TRBJ2-7, with TRBD2 as a possible D gene (7 bases). V lost 6 bases and J 3 bases, leaving 15 bases between the germline ends. This CDR3 region has 14 residues. Germline CDR1 and CDR2: SNHLY and FYNNEI. The CDR3 loop reads CASRGMRGGYEQYF. The CDR3 DNA is TGTGCCAGCAGGGGTATGAGGGGGGGCTACGAGCAGTACTTC. Complete variable domain (other parts from reference TRBV2 and TRBJ2-7): EPEVTQTPSHQVTQMGQEVILRCVPISNHLYFYWYRQILGQKVEFLVSFYNNEISEKSEIFDDQFSVERPDGSNFTLKIRSTKLEDSAMYFCASRGMRGGYEQYFGPGTRLTVT.

V and J are TRBV4-1 and TRBJ2-1; D is ambiguous. CDR3 length: 19 residues. Trimming took off 4 bases at V and 1 base at J, with 23 bases between the two ends. Germline CDR1 MGHRA, CDR2 YSYEKL. The CDR3 DNA sequence: TGCGCCAGCAGCCCCAGAGGCCCATGGCCTTCCCGTTCCTACAATGAGCAGTTCTTC. Protein product: CASSPRGPWPSRSYNEQFF.

This clone was observed once. The V and J genes are TRBV28 and TRBJ2-6; tentatively, D is TRBD2 (5 bases). The CDR3 has 14 residues. CDR1 is MDHEN, CDR2 SYDVKM, per germline. Deletions cut 7 bases from V and 0 bases from J, with 7 bases between. The CDR3 spells CASNRGSGANVLTF. In DNA, the CDR3 is TGTGCCAGCAACCGGGGCTCTGGGGCCAACGTCCTGACTTTC.

The chain recombines TRBV9 with TRBJ2-3; 9 nucleotides align to TRBD2. This CDR3 spans 18 amino acids. J gave up 4 bases and V 0 bases, and 12 bases lay outside the gene matches. The germline CDR1 and CDR2 sequences are SGDLS and YYNGEE. In DNA, the CDR3 is TGTGCCAGCAGCGTAGTGGCTGGCGGGGGGGCAAGCGCAGATACGCAGTATTTT. Residues: CASSVVAGGGASADTQYF. Full variable domain (missing parts from reference TRBV9 and TRBJ2-3): DSGVTQTPKHLITATGQRVTLRCSPRSGDLSVYWYQQSLDQGLQFLIQYYNGEERAKGNILERFSAQQFPDLHSELNLSSLELGDSALYFCASSVVAGGGASADTQYFGPGTRLTVL.

The rearrangement links TRBV25-1 to TRBJ1-6; D uncertain. The germline CDR1 and CDR2 sequences are MGHDK and SYGVNS. This CDR3 comprises 14 residues. Trimming took 4 bases from V and 9 from J, leaving 13 bases between them. CDR3 DNA: TGTGCCAGCAGTGTCCTCGAGCGGGGTTCACCCCTCCACTTT. It is translated as CASSVLERGSPLHF.

The genes are TRBV5-4 and TRBJ1-6; the D is unclear. V gave up 0 bases and J gave up 4 bases, with 8 bases separating them. The CDR3 runs to 15 residues. CDR1 SGHNT and CDR2 YYREEE come from the germline V gene (reference sequence). CDR3 sequence reads: CASSLDDIYNSPLHF. In DNA, the CDR3 is TGTGCCAGCAGCTTGGATGACATTTATAATTCACCCCTCCACTTT.

The gene calls are TRBV28 and TRBJ2-6; 9 bases are shared with TRBD1. V lost 4 bases and J lost 1; bases outside the gene matches: 8. Germline V gene lookup returns CDR1 MDHEN and CDR2 SYDVKM. The length of the CDR3 is 18 residues. As DNA, the CDR3 is TGTGCCAGCAGTTCATCGCCCGGACAGGGGTCTGGGGCCAACGTCCTGACTTTC. Protein sequence: CASSSSPGQGSGANVLTF.

V is TRBV5-1 and J is TRBJ2-2; 8 bases agree with TRBD1. The CDR3 has 17 amino acids. V trimming: 0 bases; J trimming: 5 bases; junction bases outside the gene matches: 9. Germline V gene data show CDR1 as SGHRS and CDR2 as YFSETQ. The CDR3 sequence: CASSLEGGRGPTGELFF. CDR3 bases: TGCGCCAGCAGCTTGGAAGGCGGCAGGGGGCCTACCGGGGAGCTGTTTTTT.

The rearrangement uses TRBV27 and TRBJ1-1; 8 nucleotides match TRBD1. From germline, CDR1 is MNHEY and CDR2 SMNVEV (reference sequence). The CDR3 sequence is 14 residues long. V trimming: 3 bases; J trimming: 1 base; junction bases outside the gene matches: 1. The CDR3 protein is CASSFDRGNTEAFF. DNA for the CDR3: TGTGCCAGCAGTTTCGACAGGGGGAACACTGAAGCTTTCTTT.

Here the CDR3 reads CASRPTPLAGEETQYF. DNA of the CDR3: TGTGCCAGCAGACCGACACCTCTAGCGGGAGAAGAGACCCAGTACTTC. The genes are TRBV13 and TRBJ2-5, with 10 positions matching TRBD2. V lost 6 bases and J lost 3; bases outside the gene matches: 10. CDR1 PRHDT and CDR2 FYEKMQ come from the germline V gene (reference sequence). CDR3 length: 16 residues.

The chain uses TRBV19 and TRBJ2-1; TRBD2 is a possible D gene (6 bases). This CDR3 is built from 13 residues. Germline CDR1 reads LNHDA; CDR2 reads SQIVND (reference sequence). Deletions cut 5 bases from V and 6 bases from J, with 11 bases between. The CDR3 nucleotides read TGTGCCAGTAGTGCGGTGGGACTCAATGAGCAGTTCTTC. This codes for CASSAVGLNEQFF.

The chain employs TRBV5-1 and TRBJ1-6; a possible D gene is TRBD1 (5 bases). CDR1 and CDR2 from the germline V gene are SGHRS and YFSETQ. This CDR3 has 16 amino acids. V dropped 4 bases and J dropped 2 bases, with 13 bases sitting between them. CDR3 sequence reads: CASSARQRPYNSPLHF. The CDR3 DNA is TGCGCCAGCAGCGCCCGACAGAGACCCTATAATTCACCCCTCCACTTT.

This clone was counted a few times. V gene TRBV4-1 combines with J gene TRBJ2-7; possible D gene TRBD2, 6 bases. Germline lookup yields CDR1 MGHRA and CDR2 YSYEKL. The CDR3 covers 14 residues. V lost 1 base to trimming and J lost 5 bases, with 12 bases between them. The CDR3, as DNA: TGCGCCAGCAGCCAAGTTGGAGGGATCCACGAGCAGTACTTC. Translation: CASSQVGGIHEQYF.

This clone was counted a few times. The rearrangement joins TRBV28 to TRBJ1-5; no clear D. CDR1 and CDR2 from the germline V gene are MDHEN and SYDVKM. The CDR3 extends over 12 amino acids. Trimming shortened V by 4 bases and J by 5 bases, and 6 bases separated the two germline ends. The CDR3 coding sequence is TGTGCCAGCAGTTCCCCTTATCAGCCCCAGCATTTT. It encodes CASSSPYQPQHF.

This clone was counted a single time. CDR3: CASSFQGHLSNEQFF. CDR3 nucleotides: TGTGCCAGCAGCTTTCAGGGGCACCTCTCCAATGAGCAGTTCTTC. This chain uses TRBV7-3 with TRBJ2-1, with D perhaps TRBD1 (6 bases). Germline CDR1 SGHTA, CDR2 FQGTGA. The CDR3 runs 15 residues. Trimming pared 3 bases from V and 6 bases from J, leaving 15 bases between.

The gene calls are TRBV10-2 and TRBJ1-2, with D possibly being TRBD1 (6 bases). Trimming took 6 bases from V and 6 from J, leaving 17 bases between them. Per germline, CDR1 WSHSY and CDR2 SAAADI. The CDR3 consists of 14 residues. CDR3 sequence reads: CASSPTGGAHGYTF. In DNA, the CDR3 is TGCGCCAGCAGCCCCACGGGGGGGGCCCATGGCTACACCTTC.

DNA of the CDR3: TGTGCCAGTAACCCCCGTGGGGTATGGGGGGGAGCTTTCTTT. Residues: CASNPRGVWGGAFF. The chain has TRBV19 and TRBJ1-1; a weak D match, TRBD1 (5 bases). Looked up from germline, CDR1 is LNHDA and CDR2 is SQIVND (reference sequence). Trimming removed 7 bases at V and 10 bases at J, with 22 bases between. The CDR3 spans 14 residues.

This CDR3 is CASSYSPGFSYEQYF. The CDR3 coding sequence is TGTGCCAGCAGTTACTCGCCCGGGTTCTCCTACGAGCAGTACTTC. The rearrangement joins TRBV6-6 to TRBJ2-7; D gene unclear. Germline CDR1 is MNHNY and CDR2 is SVGAGI (reference sequence). This CDR3 comprises 15 residues. Between the trimmed V and J ends, which lost 0 bases and 0 bases, there was a span of 9 bases.

V is TRBV5-4 and J is TRBJ2-5; weak D call: TRBD2 (5 bases). This CDR3 has 15 amino acids. Germline lookup yields CDR1 SGHNT and CDR2 YYREEE (reference sequence). Trimming pared 7 bases from V and 0 bases from J, leaving 16 bases between. CDR3 bases: TGTGCCAGCCGGGGTGGGGATGGGTACCAAGAGACCCAGTACTTC. Its translation: CASRGGDGYQETQYF. The full variable domain, its missing parts supplied by reference TRBV5-4 and TRBJ2-5, is ETGVTQSPTHLIKTRGQQVTLRCSSQSGHNTVSWYQQALGQGPQFIFQYYREEENGRGNFPPRFSGLQFPNYSSELNVNALELDDSALYLCASRGGDGYQETQYFGPGTRLLVL.

CDR3 DNA sequence: TGTGCCAGCAGCCCGAGCGGGACCCACTCCTACGAGCAGTACTTC. It is translated as CASSPSGTHSYEQYF. J is TRBJ2-7 and V is TRBV6-5; 7 bases are a match to TRBD2. Losses at the gene ends were 6 bases for V and 0 bases for J; bases not matched to a gene: 8. Germline loops: CDR1 MNHEY, CDR2 SVGAGI. The CDR3 is 15 amino acids.

The gene calls are TRBV27 and TRBJ1-5; no clear D. CDR1 is MNHEY, CDR2 SMNVEV, per germline (reference sequence). The CDR3 is 15 amino acids. V was clipped by 3 bases and J by 9 bases, with 18 bases between them. The CDR3 protein is CASSFSAGAETPQHF. CDR3 DNA sequence: TGTGCCAGCAGTTTCTCGGCGGGAGCAGAGACGCCCCAGCATTTT.

V usage is TRBV2 and J usage is TRBJ2-7; 7 bases align to TRBD1. V trimming: 7 bases; J trimming: 1 base; junction bases outside the gene matches: 28. Germline assignment: CDR1 SNHLY and CDR2 FYNNEI. This CDR3 spans 21 amino acids. The CDR3 sequence is CASTDVLGTDIWGQGSYEQYF. DNA for the CDR3: TGTGCCAGCACCGACGTCCTCGGGACAGATATATGGGGTCAGGGGTCCTACGAGCAGTACTTC.